Shown below are 10 T cell receptor beta chains from a single sample sequenced in a study of identical twins. Each CDR3 protein gets one entry after TCRdb re-called the 5' RACE reads with MiXCR. Among hundreds of thousands of distinct CDR3 sequences listed, 21% were seen once. The same sample was also used in a study of T cells expressing NK-cell markers.

Sequencing was done on a sample of PBMCs. All receptors derive from a woman aged 18-35 years in good health.

V is TRBV7-3 and J is TRBJ2-3; D uncertain. In germline, CDR1 is SGHTA, CDR2 FQGTGA. V gave up 5 bases and J gave up 0 bases, with 12 bases separating them. This CDR3 is 15 amino acids long. The CDR3 reads CASSPQWGSTDTQYF. The CDR3 bases are TGTGCCAGCAGCCCCCAGTGGGGTAGCACAGATACGCAGTATTTT.

Note on this clonotype: Given a much more abundant clone one base away, this may be a read error. The rearrangement links TRBV6-2 or TRBV6-3 to TRBJ2-1, with D hard to call. The CDR3 contains 12 residues. Germline V gene sequence: CDR1 MNHEY, CDR2 SVGEGT. Trimming pared 5 bases from V and 2 bases from J, leaving 4 bases between. CDR3 coding DNA: TGTGCCAGCAGTGCGGCCTACAATGAGCAGTTCTTC. This translates into CASSAAYNEQFF.

The V gene is TRBV12-3 or TRBV12-4, the J gene TRBJ2-3, with a possible D match to TRBD2 (6 bases). This CDR3 contains 16 residues. The ends were cut back, 7 bases at V and 1 base at J, with 18 bases in the middle. The CDR3 is CASTIGGGLRTDTQYF. CDR3 sequence (DNA): TGTGCCAGCACCATCGGGGGTGGATTGCGCACAGATACGCAGTATTTT.

V and J are TRBV5-5 and TRBJ2-7; D is unclear. Germline V gives CDR1 SGHKS, CDR2 YYEKEE (reference sequence). The CDR3 contains 14 residues. Trimming took 4 bases from V and 2 from J, leaving 13 bases between them. Here the CDR3 reads CASSGEDLTYEQYF. DNA of the CDR3: TGTGCCAGCAGCGGAGAGGACCTGACCTACGAGCAGTACTTC.

J is TRBJ2-1 and V is TRBV20-1, with D perhaps TRBD2 (5 bases). The CDR3 length is 14 residues. CDR1 DFQATT and CDR2 SNEGSKA come from the germline V gene (reference sequence). The V and J ends lost 5 bases and 3 bases respectively, with 14 bases between them. CDR3 DNA: TGCAGTGCTCCTAGCTCGTTTCACTACAATGAGCAGTTCTTC. It encodes CSAPSSFHYNEQFF.

In its sample, this clonotype was seen a few times. This rearrangement joins TRBV20-1 to TRBJ2-7; D ambiguous. Per the germline V gene, CDR1 is DFQATT and CDR2 is SNEGSKA (reference sequence). The CDR3 runs 14 residues. The ends were cut back, 1 base at V and 3 bases at J, with 13 bases in the middle. The CDR3 reads CSARARVAFYEQYF. DNA for the CDR3: TGCAGTGCTAGAGCGCGAGTCGCGTTCTACGAGCAGTACTTC.

Remarks on this clonotype: One end of the junction fails to match germline, which may point to a read error. The J gene is TRBJ2-1, the V gene TRBV7-7; unclear D gene. Germline V gene sequence: CDR1 SSHAT, CDR2 FNYEAQ (reference sequence). The CDR3 covers 13 residues. DNA of the CDR3: TGTGCTAGCAGCGCCGTACGATGGGATGAGCAGTTCTTC. This gives the protein CASSAVRWDEQFF.

The chain links TRBV6-1 to TRBJ2-7; 15 nucleotides align to TRBD2. V lost 2 bases and J lost 6; bases outside the gene matches: 17. Per the germline V gene, CDR1 is MNHNS and CDR2 is SASEGT. This CDR3 has 20 amino acids. CDR3 sequence reads: CASSELVSGTSGRLRFEQYF. The CDR3 coding sequence is TGTGCCAGCAGTGAATTGGTTAGCGGGACTAGCGGGAGGCTACGATTCGAGCAGTACTTC.

The rearrangement joins TRBV4-1 to TRBJ2-7; 13 nucleotides match TRBD2. This CDR3 spans 16 amino acids. CDR1 and CDR2 (germline): MGHRA, YSYEKL. J was trimmed by 3 bases and V by 3 bases; bases with no gene match: 5. CDR3 region: CASSHGLAGAFYEQYF. CDR3 nucleotides: TGCGCCAGCAGCCACGGACTAGCGGGAGCCTTCTACGAGCAGTACTTC.

This clonotype has just a few counts. The chain joins TRBV12-3 or TRBV12-4 to TRBJ2-3; D not resolved. Trimming stripped 2 bases from V and 6 bases from J, with 9 bases between. The CDR3 contains 13 residues. CDR3 amino acids: CASSLFGLDTQYF. The CDR3 nucleotides read TGTGCCAGCAGTTTATTTGGGTTGGATACGCAGTATTTT.